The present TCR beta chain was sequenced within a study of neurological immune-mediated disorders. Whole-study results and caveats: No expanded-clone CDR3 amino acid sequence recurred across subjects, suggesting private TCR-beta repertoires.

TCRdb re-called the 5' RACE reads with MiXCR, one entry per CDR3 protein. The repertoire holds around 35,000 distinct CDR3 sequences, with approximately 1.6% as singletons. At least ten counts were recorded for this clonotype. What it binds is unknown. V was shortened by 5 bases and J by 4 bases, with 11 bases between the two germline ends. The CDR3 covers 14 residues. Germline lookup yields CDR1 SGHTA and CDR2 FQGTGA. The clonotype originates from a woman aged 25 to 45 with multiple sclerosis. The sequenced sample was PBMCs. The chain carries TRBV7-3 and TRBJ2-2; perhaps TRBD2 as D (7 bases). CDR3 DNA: TGTGCCAGCAGCGGGGGGGCGCGCACCGGGGAGCTGTTTTTT. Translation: CASSGGARTGELFF.